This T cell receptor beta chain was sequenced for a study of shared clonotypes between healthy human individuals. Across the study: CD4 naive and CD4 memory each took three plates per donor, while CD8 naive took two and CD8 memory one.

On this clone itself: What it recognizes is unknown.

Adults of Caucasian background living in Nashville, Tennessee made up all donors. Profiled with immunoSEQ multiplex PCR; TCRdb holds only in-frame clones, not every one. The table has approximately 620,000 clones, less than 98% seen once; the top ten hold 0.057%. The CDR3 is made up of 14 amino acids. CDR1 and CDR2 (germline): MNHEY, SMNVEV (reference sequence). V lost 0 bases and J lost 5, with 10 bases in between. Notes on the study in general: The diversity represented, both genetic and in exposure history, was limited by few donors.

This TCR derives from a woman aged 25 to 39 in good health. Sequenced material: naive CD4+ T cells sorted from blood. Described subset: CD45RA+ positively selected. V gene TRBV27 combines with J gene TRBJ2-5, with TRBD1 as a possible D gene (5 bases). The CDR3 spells CASSLSQGRETQYF. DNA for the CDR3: TGTGCCAGCAGTTTATCGCAGGGTCGGGAGACCCAGTACTTC.